This T cell receptor beta chain was found in a study of blood T cell repertoires in COVID-19. For the study at large: Both acute and convalescent COVID-19 samples were obtained from the United States, Italy and Spain. In each case, the material was cDNA or gDNA derived from T cells, B-cell-depleted T cells, or PBMCs.

This clone was picked up a small number of times. The germline V gene encodes CDR1 SGDLS and CDR2 YYNGEE. This CDR3 is built from 14 residues. Trimming pared 4 bases from V and 6 bases from J, leaving 14 bases between. Original data processing: Reference gene primers were amplified, and this amplification served to estimate nucleated cell counts. Libraries were prepared by immunoSEQ multiplex PCR; TCRdb keeps only in-frame clonotypes and omits some of them. V, J and clone size derive from that table, while D and trimming were established from the DNA sequence. Among about 120,000 clones listed, approximately 90% were seen once.

The sequence derives from a human donor with acute or convalescent COVID-19. The donor label of this sample is uncertain. The chain carries TRBV9 and TRBJ1-5, with D perhaps matching TRBD1 (5 bases). The sample comprised peripheral blood. In DNA, the CDR3 is TGTGCCAGCAGCTCACTGGGGGGGGGTCAGCCCCAGCATTTT. Amino acids: CASSSLGGGQPQHF.